This TCR beta chain appears in the sequencing data of a study of metastatic and nonmetastatic thyroid tumors. Study-level findings and limits: Across blood and tumor, TCR beta diversity in malignant thyroid tumors was reportedly significantly higher than in benign nodules.

Among the patients, none had received any treatment before thyroid surgery. Per the study methods: Clinicopathological groups of papillary thyroid cancer showed CDR3 differences that were used to build a distant-metastasis classifier. TCRdb used MiXCR to call clones anew from the PCR reads. Clone size and V and J calls follow TCRdb, not the original study. The sample lists 70,000 or so clones; approximately 15% were seen once. This clone has ten or more counts. Its specificity is unknown. Germline V gives CDR1 WSHSY, CDR2 SAAADI. The CDR3 loop spans 15 amino acids. V gave up 2 bases and J gave up 10 bases; unmatched junction bases: 12.

The chain combines TRBV10-2 with TRBJ2-3; 7 bases fit TRBD2. The source of this sequence is a male donor with papillary thyroid cancer or a benign thyroid nodule (not recorded which). Some clones in this sample may be carry-over from other donors' samples. Sequences were obtained from blood. CDR3 sequence (DNA): TGCGCCAGCAGTGAGCGGCGGGAGTTTGGAAGCGCGCAGTATTTT. It specifies CASSERREFGSAQYF.